What follows describes a single TCR beta chain. In the original workflow: The authors estimated nucleated cell counts from reference gene primer amplification. The repertoire was sequenced with immunoSEQ multiplex PCR; TCRdb's copy has only in-frame clones and lacks some. The V and J calls and clone size were taken over from that table, and D and trimming were inferred from the DNA. The sample holds around 250,000 clones, around 80% seen once. The CDR3 contains 15 residues. Germline V gives CDR1 LGHNA, CDR2 YNFKEQ. J gave up 6 bases and V 1 base, and 6 bases lay outside the gene matches. These data come from a study of blood T cell repertoires in COVID-19. Study information: Sites across the United States, Italy and Spain contributed samples from acute and convalescent COVID-19. T cells, B-cell-depleted T cells, or PBMCs provided the cDNA or gDNA that served as material.

J is TRBJ2-7 and V is TRBV4-2, with 10 bases aligning to TRBD2. The receptor was isolated from an elderly man with acute or convalescent COVID-19. Sequences were obtained from peripheral blood. For the CDR3, the DNA is TGTGCCAGCAGCCAAGCACCGGGACTAGCGTTCGAGCAGTACTTC. It is translated as CASSQAPGLAFEQYF.